The present TCR beta chain was sequenced within a study of T cells in Graves' hyperthyroidism and ophthalmopathy. Across the whole study: Specimen type is peripheral blood, collected at initial diagnosis prior to any treatment.

RNA transcripts yielded amplified TCR beta CDR3 regions. Researchers ran a first-round RT-PCR on the TCR CDR3 using the HTBI primer set. TCRdb passed the multiplex PCR reads through MiXCR, listing each CDR3 protein once. The sample lists 300,000 to 400,000 distinct CDR3 sequences; around 13% were seen once. This clonotype was observed a handful of times. Its specificity is not known. Just one base apart from a much larger clone, this may be a read error. Germline assignment: CDR1 LGHNA and CDR2 YNFKEQ. V lost 6 bases and J 4 bases, leaving 12 bases between the germline ends. The CDR3 is 13 amino acids. Study-level points and caveats: From stable hyperthyroidism, ophthalmopathy was separated by a 13 V-J model. Among clonotypes expanded in thyroid above 0.001, most were also found in blood.

Sequenced: blood. V is TRBV4-2 and J is TRBJ1-2; weak D call: TRBD1 (6 bases). The sequence derives from a woman aged 30 to 39 with Graves' ophthalmopathy. The CDR3 bases are TGTGCCAGCAGTCCCGGGACACTCTATGGCTACACCTTC. This codes for CASSPGTLYGYTF.